Listed here are 11 T cell receptor beta chains from one sample, sequenced in a study of blood T cell repertoires in COVID-19. Generated by immunoSEQ multiplex PCR, the TCRdb table keeps only in-frame clones and is missing some. The profile shows some 150,000 clones, roughly 85% of them singletons. Sequenced: peripheral blood. All receptors derive from a man aged 50-60 years with acute or convalescent COVID-19.

V is TRBV12-3 or TRBV12-4 and J is TRBJ2-1; TRBD2 aligns across 11 bases. The CDR3 loop spans 11 amino acids. The V segment lost 5 bases and the J segment 14 bases; nucleotides outside the gene matches: 2. CDR3 coding DNA: TGTGCCAGCAGTGTTAGCGGGAGGGAGTTCTTC. Protein sequence: CASSVSGREFF.

The chain is built from TRBV2 and TRBJ1-5; possible D gene TRBD1, 5 bases. CDR1 SNHLY and CDR2 FYNNEI come from the germline V gene. Trimming pared 5 bases from V and 4 bases from J, leaving 15 bases between. This CDR3 has 15 amino acids. CDR3 protein: CASSPLVAGNQPQHF. DNA of the CDR3: TGTGCCAGCAGTCCTTTGGTGGCAGGGAATCAGCCCCAGCATTTT.

The rearrangement uses TRBV5-6 and TRBJ2-7; 8 nucleotides match TRBD1. V trimming: 4 bases; J trimming: 3 bases; junction bases outside the gene matches: 6. The germline gives CDR1 SGHDT, CDR2 YYEEEE. The CDR3 extends over 14 amino acids. The CDR3 bases are TGTGCCAGCAGCCCCTTCGGGACAGGCTACGAGCAGTACTTC. This codes for CASSPFGTGYEQYF.

This clone showed up just once. This same CDR3 is encoded by further DNA sequences in the sample. The CDR3 bases are TGCGCCAGCAGCGCAGGACAGGGGAGCTCCTACGAGCAGTACTTC. Translating it yields CASSAGQGSSYEQYF. The rearrangement joins TRBV5-1 to TRBJ2-7; 9 bases map to TRBD1. Trimming took 4 bases from V and 0 from J; bases not matched to a gene: 5. This CDR3 comprises 15 residues. Germline loops: CDR1 SGHRS, CDR2 YFSETQ. Using reference TRBV5-1 and TRBJ2-7 for the parts outside the CDR3, the full variable domain is KAGVTQTPRYLIKTRGQQVTLSCSPISGHRSVSWYQQTPGQGLQFLFEYFSETQRNKGNFPGRFSGRQFSNSRSEMNVSTLELGDSALYLCASSAGQGSSYEQYFGPGTRLTVT.

The chain employs TRBV2 and TRBJ2-1; TRBD2 aligns across 8 bases. Trimming took 7 bases from V and 7 from J; bases not matched to a gene: 6. Germline V lookup: CDR1 SNHLY, CDR2 FYNNEI. CDR3 length: 13 residues. CDR3 sequence reads: CASTIGRGNEQFF. CDR3 coding DNA: TGTGCCAGCACCATCGGGAGGGGGAATGAGCAGTTCTTC.

The chain is built from TRBV30 and TRBJ2-7; no clear D. CDR3 size: 14 residues. Germline assignment: CDR1 GTSNPN and CDR2 SVGIG (reference sequence). Trimming stripped 2 bases from V and 6 bases from J, with 17 bases between. CDR3 DNA: TGTGCCTGGAGTCTCTCGGGTGGATACGGCGAGCAGTACTTC. Residues: CAWSLSGGYGEQYF.

V is TRBV5-4 and J is TRBJ2-2; D is unclear. The germline V gene encodes CDR1 SGHNT and CDR2 YYREEE (reference sequence). The CDR3 extends over 16 amino acids. V lost 1 base to trimming and J lost 6 bases, with 16 bases between them. In DNA form, the CDR3 reads TGTGCCAGCAGCTTGCCGTCTCCGGTGGGCTCCGGGGAGCTGTTTTTT. Translation gives CASSLPSPVGSGELFF.

The chain uses TRBV21-1 and TRBJ2-7; the table gives TRBD2 as D, unverified against the DNA. TRBV21-1 is classified as a pseudogene. The length of the CDR3 is 15 residues. The CDR3 loop is CASSKGAPPGNEQYF. In nucleotides, the CDR3 is TGTGCCAGCAGCAAAGGGGCCCCGCCCGGGAACGAGCAGTACTTC.

This clone was recorded a few times. V gene TRBV28 combines with J gene TRBJ2-2; 16 bases line up with TRBD2. There are 18 residues in the CDR3. V lost 6 bases, J lost 4 bases, and 8 bases stayed unmatched. Germline CDR1 is MDHEN and CDR2 is SYDVKM. In DNA, the CDR3 is TGTGCCAGCAGACAACCGGGACTAGCGGGAGGGGGCACCGGGGAGCTGTTTTTT. It encodes CASRQPGLAGGGTGELFF.

The V gene is TRBV9, the J gene TRBJ2-3; TRBD2 matches 7 bases. Germline V lookup: CDR1 SGDLS, CDR2 YYNGEE. Losses at the gene ends were 4 bases for V and 0 bases for J; bases not matched to a gene: 8. The CDR3 spans 16 residues. The CDR3 protein is CASSPGGGSSTDTQYF. CDR3 DNA sequence: TGTGCCAGCAGCCCCGGCGGGGGATCGAGCACAGATACGCAGTATTTT.

The V gene is TRBV15, the J gene TRBJ2-3; TRBD1 agrees at 10 bases. Per germline, CDR1 LNHNV and CDR2 YYDKDF (reference sequence). The CDR3 extends over 16 amino acids. V lost 1 base and J lost 0; bases outside the gene matches: 1. The CDR3 DNA reads TGTGCCACCAGCAGAGGGACAGGGGGGAGCACAGATACGCAGTATTTT. Its translation: CATSRGTGGSTDTQYF.